One T cell receptor (beta chain) is described in this entry. Its antigen is not known. These data belong to a study of blood T cells in healthy people across ages. Study-wide findings and caveats: Researchers report that TCR beta diversity correlated strongly with naive T cell percentage. With age, beta diversity per million T cells declined roughly linearly, significantly by 30 to 40.

Then a second PCR, running about 6 to 12 cycles, was carried out with a sample-barcoded 5' primer and a J-beta primer mix. Researchers report that a template-switch adaptor with 12 random nucleotides tagged each cDNA molecule. MiXCR, applied by TCRdb to the 5' RACE reads, yields one record per CDR3 protein. This table holds roughly 1,800,000 distinct CDR3 sequences, around half found once. CDR3 length: 13 amino acids. Trimming removed 4 bases at V and 4 bases at J, with 14 bases between. The germline CDR1 and CDR2 sequences are SQVTM and ANQGSEA. Peripheral blood was drawn, about 10 milliliters per donor.

The chain combines TRBV29-1 with TRBJ2-7; D may match TRBD1 or TRBD2 (5 bases each). This receptor was identified in a woman aged 40 to 55 in good health. The sample was blood. The CDR3 region has the DNA TGCAGCGTTGGAGAGGGCAGGGCATACGAGCAGTACTTC. Encoded protein: CSVGEGRAYEQYF.